The 14 T cell receptor beta chains below were found in one sample sequenced in a study of blood T cell repertoires in COVID-19. Produced via immunoSEQ multiplex PCR; TCRdb's table is partial and in-frame only. The data show about 110,000 clones, less than 75% seen once. Specimen: peripheral blood. The receptor source for this set is a woman aged 40 to 50 with acute or convalescent COVID-19.

This clone was recorded a few times. The chain carries TRBV7-9 and TRBJ1-2; D is undetermined. Between the trimmed V and J ends, which lost 5 bases and 1 base, there was a span of 11 bases. CDR1 and CDR2 (germline): SEHNR, FQNEAQ (reference sequence). The CDR3 sequence is 14 residues long. CDR3 nucleotide sequence: TGTGCCAGCAGCCTAGGCGGGGTTAACTATGGCTACACCTTC. Encoded protein: CASSLGGVNYGYTF. Variable domain in full (rest from reference TRBV7-9 and TRBJ1-2): DTGVSQNPRHKITKRGQNVTFRCDPISEHNRLYWYRQTLGQGPEFLTYFQNEAQLEKSRLLSDRFSAERPKGSFSTLEIQRTEQGDSAMYLCASSLGGVNYGYTFGSGTRLTVV.

The gene calls are TRBV7-9 and TRBJ2-3; TRBD1 aligns across 7 bases. V was pared by 1 base and J by 3 bases, with 4 bases of the junction left unmatched. CDR1 is SEHNR and CDR2 is FQNEAQ in the germline V gene (reference sequence). The CDR3 is 15 amino acids. The CDR3 DNA sequence: TGTGCCAGCAGCTTAGGACAGGGCGTAACAGATACGCAGTATTTT. It yields the protein CASSLGQGVTDTQYF.

This chain uses TRBV7-2 with TRBJ1-5, with D perhaps TRBD1 (6 bases). V dropped 2 bases and J dropped 5 bases, with 10 bases sitting between them. The CDR3 is 14 residues long. Germline V gene lookup returns CDR1 SGHTA and CDR2 FQGNSA. The CDR3 is CASSLRGGDQPQHF. The CDR3 DNA reads TGTGCCAGCAGCTTAAGGGGGGGTGATCAGCCCCAGCATTTT.

This clone showed up just a few times. The chain is built from TRBV25-1 and TRBJ1-6; D not resolved. The CDR3 runs to 17 residues. Germline V CDR1 and CDR2: MGHDK, SYGVNS. V was trimmed by 4 bases and J by 0 bases, leaving 13 bases between them. CDR3 residues: CASSGQTRGSYNSPLHF. The CDR3 DNA sequence: TGTGCCAGCAGTGGTCAAACCCGGGGCTCCTATAATTCACCCCTCCACTTT.

In its sample, this clone was seen many times. The V call is TRBV7-9, the J call TRBJ2-2; a possible D gene is TRBD1 (6 bases). The germline V gene has CDR1 SEHNR and CDR2 FQNEAQ (reference sequence). The CDR3 extends over 14 amino acids. V was pared by 4 bases and J by 0 bases, with 6 bases between. The CDR3 region is CASSYRANTGELFF. The CDR3, as DNA: TGTGCCAGCAGCTACAGGGCGAACACCGGGGAGCTGTTTTTT.

In DNA, the CDR3 is TGCGCCAGCAGCTTGGGCGGGCTTTACGCTGAAGCTTTCTTT. Translated, it gives CASSLGGLYAEAFF. This rearrangement joins TRBV5-1 to TRBJ1-1; no definite D call. V was cut by 0 bases and J by 6 bases, with 12 bases left in between. Germline values: CDR1 SGHRS, CDR2 YFSETQ. The CDR3 spans 14 residues.

The chain employs TRBV10-2 and TRBJ1-1; TRBD1 matches 9 bases. After removal of 3 bases from V and 3 bases from J, the junction contained 5 bases not matched to a gene. The germline CDR1 and CDR2 sequences are WSHSY and SAAADI. CDR3 length: 15 amino acids. CDR3 in amino acids: CASSEMTGGYTEAFF. CDR3 nucleotide sequence: TGCGCCAGCAGTGAAATGACAGGGGGGTACACTGAAGCTTTCTTT.

V usage is TRBV5-1 and J usage is TRBJ2-3; a possible D gene is TRBD1 (5 bases). This CDR3 has 12 residues. Deletions cut 5 bases from V and 2 bases from J, with 6 bases between. The germline V gene has CDR1 SGHRS and CDR2 YFSETQ. CDR3: CASRGDTDTQYF. The CDR3 nucleotides are TGCGCCAGCAGAGGGGACACAGATACGCAGTATTTT.

The chain couples TRBV6-2 or TRBV6-3 to TRBJ2-4, with TRBD2 matching 16 bases. The ends lost 2 bases at V and 13 bases at J; junction bases unmatched: 8. The length of the CDR3 is 16 residues. Germline values: CDR1 MNHEY, CDR2 SVGEGT. CDR3 nucleotide sequence: TGTGCCAGCAGTTACCTGGGACTAGCGGGGGGGCCGGGGCAGTACTTC. Translation gives CASSYLGLAGGPGQYF.

This clone has only a few counts. The genes are TRBV18 and TRBJ2-6; D call uncertain. Trimming took off 3 bases at V and 2 bases at J, with 11 bases between the two ends. This CDR3 has 16 residues. The germline V gene encodes CDR1 KGHSH and CDR2 LQKENI. The CDR3 region has the DNA TGTGCCAGCTCACCCGCTGGCCTTACTGGGGCCAACGTCCTGACTTTC. Its translation: CASSPAGLTGANVLTF.

In DNA form, the CDR3 reads TGTGCCAGCAGACGTCGACAGATACAGAGAACCAAAAACATTCAGTACTTC. Its protein product is CASRRRQIQRTKNIQYF. The gene calls are TRBV28 and TRBJ2-4; maybe TRBD1 (5 bases). CDR1 is MDHEN and CDR2 is SYDVKM in the germline V gene. The CDR3 has 17 residues. V was clipped by 6 bases and J by 2 bases, with 20 bases between them. Full variable domain (rest looked up from reference TRBV28 and TRBJ2-4): DVKVTQSSRYLVKRTGEKVFLECVQDMDHENMFWYRQDPGLGLRLIYFSYDVKMKEKGDIPEGYSVSREKKERFSLILESASTNQTSMYLCASRRRQIQRTKNIQYFGAGTRLSVL.

This clone was found a few times. This CDR3 is CASTRGFDSAFSGELFF. CDR3 bases: TGCGCCAGCACCCGAGGGTTCGACTCGGCTTTCTCCGGGGAGCTGTTTTTT. The chain links TRBV4-1 to TRBJ2-2; possible D gene TRBD2, 5 bases. CDR1 and CDR2 from the germline V gene are MGHRA and YSYEKL. The V and J ends lost 7 bases and 6 bases respectively, with 24 bases between them. CDR3 length equals 17 residues.

This clone came up a few times. The chain is built from TRBV2 and TRBJ1-1; 7 nucleotides match TRBD1. Germline trimming cut 6 bases from V and 1 base from J; bases unmatched to any gene: 2. Looked up from germline, CDR1 is SNHLY and CDR2 is FYNNEI. This CDR3 has 13 amino acids. The CDR3 protein is CASSRTGNTEAFF. The CDR3 nucleotides read TGTGCCAGCAGCCGGACAGGGAACACTGAAGCTTTCTTT.

This clone was observed a handful of times. The genes are TRBV10-3 and TRBJ1-2, with 8 bases matching TRBD1. Germline V CDR1 and CDR2: ENHRY, SYGVKD. CDR3 length: 15 residues. V gave up 0 bases and J gave up 3 bases; unmatched junction bases: 3. The CDR3 nucleotides are TGTGCCATCAGTGAGTCGCAGGGGGCCCACTATGGCTACACCTTC. Its protein product is CAISESQGAHYGYTF.